This TCR beta chain originates from a study of OX40 agonist ivuxolimab in advanced cancers. The V end was cut by 4 bases, the J end by 1 base, with 4 bases between. CDR1 is ENHRY, CDR2 SYGVKD, per germline. The CDR3 runs 12 residues. The repertoire was sequenced with immunoSEQ multiplex PCR; TCRdb's copy has only in-frame clones and lacks some. This sample has tens of thousands of clones, with roughly 90% found just once. This clonotype was obtained from an adult with an advanced solid tumor such as melanoma, head and neck, liver or kidney cancer. The sample here was CD4+ or CD8+ T cells sorted from blood, taken in a trial of the OX40 agonist ivuxolimab. V and J are TRBV10-3 and TRBJ1-1; the D is unclear. CDR3 sequence reads: CAISVGNTEAFF. CDR3 coding DNA: TGTGCCATCAGTGTAGGGAACACTGAAGCTTTCTTT.